Each of the 11 T cell receptor beta chains below was sequenced from the same sample in a study of T-cell reconstitution after alpha-beta-depleted transplantation in children. TCRbeta library preparation incorporated unique molecular identifiers. Via MiXCR, TCRdb re-called the PCR reads, giving one row per CDR3 protein. The data show around 440,000 distinct CDR3 sequences, about a sixth seen once. The sequencing here drew on PBMCs, mostly from graft donor cells, taken 360 days after TCRalphabeta/CD19-depleted stem cell transplant. Every receptor here comes from a boy less than two years old who had a stem cell transplant for Wiskott-Aldrich syndrome, so the T cells may come from the graft donor.

This chain connects TRBV4-3 to TRBJ2-3; no clear D. The germline V gene encodes CDR1 LGHNA and CDR2 YSLEER. Trimming removed 0 bases at V and 1 base at J, with 5 bases between. CDR3 length: 14 residues. The CDR3 DNA reads TGCGCCAGCAGCCAAGATCTCCGCACAGATACGCAGTATTTT. Protein: CASSQDLRTDTQYF.

In this sample, this clonotype turned up a few times. The chain employs TRBV12-3 or TRBV12-4 and TRBJ2-2; D is possibly TRBD2 (5 bases). CDR3 length: 16 amino acids. V gave up 2 bases and J gave up 0 bases, with 10 bases separating them. This CDR3 is CASSLFGKANTGELFF. As DNA, the CDR3 is TGTGCCAGCAGTTTATTCGGGAAAGCGAACACCGGGGAGCTGTTTTTT.

This clonotype was observed a handful of times. The chain links TRBV13 to TRBJ2-7; 11 positions agree with TRBD2. CDR1 is PRHDT, CDR2 FYEKMQ, per germline (reference sequence). V lost 5 bases, J lost 3 bases, and 3 bases stayed unmatched. This CDR3 is 14 amino acids long. In nucleotides, the CDR3 is TGTGCCAGCAGCCCGGGACTAGCGGACTACGAGCAGTACTTC. Protein: CASSPGLADYEQYF.

This clonotype has more than one count but fewer than ten. The chain has TRBV24-1 and TRBJ2-7; 10 bases are a match to TRBD1. The V and J ends lost 4 bases and 3 bases, in that order; junction bases with no gene match: 5. The CDR3 sequence is 15 residues long. CDR1 KGHDR and CDR2 SFDVKD come from the germline V gene. Here the CDR3 reads CATSDPGQGFYEQYF. The CDR3 DNA sequence: TGTGCCACCAGTGACCCGGGACAGGGGTTCTACGAGCAGTACTTC.

This chain connects TRBV20-1 to TRBJ2-7; 7 bases agree with TRBD2. This CDR3 is built from 11 residues. Per germline, CDR1 DFQATT and CDR2 SNEGSKA (reference sequence). Trimming removed 7 bases from V and 5 bases from J; junction bases left unmatched: 5. The DNA of the CDR3 is TGCAGTGGGACTAGAGGAAACGAGCAGTACTTC. Its protein is CSGTRGNEQYF.

This clonotype has a handful of counts. The rearrangement links TRBV7-7 to TRBJ2-1, with 12 positions matching TRBD2. The germline CDR1 and CDR2 sequences are SSHAT and FNYEAQ (reference sequence). V shed 1 base and J 7 bases; nucleotides not matched to a gene: 8. The CDR3 totals 17 residues. In DNA, the CDR3 is TGTGCCAGCAGCTTAGGCTCCCTGGGGACTAGCGGGAATGAGCAGTTCTTC. As protein: CASSLGSLGTSGNEQFF.

This clonotype was recorded a few times. The chain uses TRBV5-1 and TRBJ2-3; D remains unclear. V was shortened by 1 base and J by 2 bases, with 8 bases between the two germline ends. This CDR3 is built from 14 residues. Germline V gene lookup returns CDR1 SGHRS and CDR2 YFSETQ. The CDR3 region has the DNA TGCGCCAGCAGCTTGACCCAGGTCACAGATACGCAGTATTTT. Translating it yields CASSLTQVTDTQYF.

The chain combines TRBV29-1 with TRBJ2-7; the D gene is possibly TRBD2 (6 bases). V lost 0 bases, J lost 3 bases, and 18 bases lay in between. Germline CDR1 reads SQVTM; CDR2 reads ANQGSEA. CDR3 length: 16 amino acids. CDR3 sequence reads: CSVEDVPLGGCYEQYF. For the CDR3, the DNA is TGCAGCGTTGAAGACGTACCGTTGGGGGGATGCTACGAGCAGTACTTC.

This clonotype was picked up one time. The chain has TRBV6-2 or TRBV6-3 and TRBJ2-1; 14 bases are a match to TRBD2. Germline CDR1 and CDR2: MNHEY and SVGEGT. The CDR3 has 17 amino acids. Unmatched junction bases numbered 5, after V lost 4 bases and J lost 3 bases. CDR3 sequence (DNA): TGTGCCAGCAGTTTTCGGACTAGCGGGAGGAACTACAATGAGCAGTTCTTC. This sequence encodes CASSFRTSGRNYNEQFF.

The chain links TRBV15 to TRBJ1-2; 11 nucleotides match TRBD1. J gave up 7 bases and V 3 bases, and 10 bases lay outside the gene matches. Germline CDR1 and CDR2: LNHNV and YYDKDF (reference sequence). CDR3 length equals 16 residues. The CDR3 sequence is CATSRDRGPFLSGYTF. The DNA for the CDR3 is TGTGCCACCAGCAGGGACAGGGGGCCCTTTCTGTCTGGCTACACCTTC.

This clonotype was detected many times. The chain recombines TRBV12-3 or TRBV12-4 with TRBJ2-1, with 10 nucleotides matching TRBD2. The CDR3 sequence is 14 residues long. The V and J ends lost 6 bases and 4 bases, in that order; junction bases with no gene match: 3. The CDR3: CASSLLAGYNEQFF. The DNA for the CDR3 is TGTGCCAGCAGCCTACTAGCGGGGTACAATGAGCAGTTCTTC.